Each of the 26 T cell receptor beta chains below was sequenced from the same sample in a study of radiation and T cells in renal cell carcinoma (TCRdb year 2020). Libraries came from the immunoSEQ multiplex PCR assay. The table was pulled from immuneACCESS by TCRdb, which kept in-frame rearrangements only. Such tables lose some clones; where checked, under half of the loss comes from unresolved V genes, and the rest has no known cause. The sample yields about 90,000 clones; 70% to 90% were counted once. The ten top clones hold 9.4% of the sample. The time point label, read with the paper, signifies: blood 4 weeks post-SBRT, at nephrectomy. According to the study, the label for this sample's treatment or condition signals: 15 Gy SBRT to primary tumor, nephrectomy 4 weeks later. The material sequenced was blood, taken from a patient whose treatment included radiotherapy and nephrectomy. Receptors originate from a man aged 50 to 59 with renal cell carcinoma.

This chain links TRBV2 with TRBJ2-7, with D hard to call. Trimming shortened V by 5 bases and J by 7 bases, and 9 bases separated the two germline ends. The CDR3 has 11 residues. CDR1 is SNHLY, CDR2 FYNNEI, per germline. CDR3 loop: CASSPPGEQYF. CDR3 nucleotide sequence: TGTGCCAGCAGTCCCCCTGGGGAGCAGTACTTC.

The sample holds a few counts of this clone. V usage is TRBV6-1 and J usage is TRBJ1-5, with D unresolved. V gave up 6 bases and J gave up 4 bases, with 10 bases separating them. The CDR3 loop spans 13 amino acids. Germline V lookup: CDR1 MNHNS, CDR2 SASEGT. Written as DNA, the CDR3 is TGTGCCAGCAGGGGTATCTATAATCAGCCCCAGCATTTT. It yields the protein CASRGIYNQPQHF.

The chain recombines TRBV2 with TRBJ1-2; the D is unclear. Trimming removed 4 bases at V and 5 bases at J, with 14 bases between. The CDR3 covers 14 residues. Germline-derived CDR1 and CDR2 are SNHLY and FYNNEI. The CDR3 reads CASSGTGRGYGYTF. In DNA form, the CDR3 reads TGTGCCAGCAGTGGAACGGGGAGAGGGTATGGCTACACCTTC.

The chain joins TRBV27 to TRBJ1-5, with D possibly TRBD1 on 5 matching bases. V was clipped by 4 bases and J by 0 bases, with 10 bases between them. The CDR3 covers 15 residues. The germline V gene has CDR1 MNHEY and CDR2 SMNVEV (reference sequence). CDR3 sequence (DNA): TGTGCCAGCAGTTCGAGGCAGGGTAGCAATCAGCCCCAGCATTTT. Amino acid sequence: CASSSRQGSNQPQHF.

The J gene is TRBJ1-2, the V gene TRBV29-1; no clear D. Germline V lookup: CDR1 SQVTM, CDR2 ANQGSEA. The CDR3 is made up of 11 amino acids. The V end lost 4 bases, the J end lost 3 bases, and 6 bases lay between the germline ends. The chain's CDR3 is CSVARDYGYTF. The CDR3 DNA sequence: TGCAGCGTTGCCAGAGACTATGGCTACACCTTC.

V usage is TRBV11-1 and J usage is TRBJ1-2; TRBD1 might be the D (6 bases). Per germline, CDR1 SGHAT and CDR2 FQDESV (reference sequence). The CDR3 contains 14 residues. V lost 6 bases and J lost 3, with 14 bases in between. The CDR3 region is CASSSRTVDYGYTF. The CDR3 nucleotides are TGTGCCAGCAGTTCCCGGACAGTCGACTATGGCTACACCTTC.

This clone has just a few counts. The chain combines TRBV27 with TRBJ1-6; D possibly corresponds to TRBD1 (6 bases). Germline V gene sequence: CDR1 MNHEY, CDR2 SMNVEV (reference sequence). The length of the CDR3 is 15 residues. Trimming cost V 6 bases and J 3 bases, with 12 bases left between them. The CDR3 reads CASRYTGHYNSPLHF. As DNA, the CDR3 is TGTGCCAGCAGATATACGGGACACTATAATTCACCCCTCCACTTT.

This chain connects TRBV28 to TRBJ2-7; 7 bases are a match to TRBD1. Germline assignment: CDR1 MDHEN and CDR2 SYDVKM. The CDR3 has 15 residues. The trim removed 5 bases at V and 0 bases at J, leaving 7 bases unmatched. The CDR3 reads CASSTQGDSSYEQYF. Here the CDR3 DNA reads TGTGCCAGCAGTACTCAGGGGGATAGCTCCTACGAGCAGTACTTC. Complete variable domain (other parts from reference TRBV28 and TRBJ2-7): DVKVTQSSRYLVKRTGEKVFLECVQDMDHENMFWYRQDPGLGLRLIYFSYDVKMKEKGDIPEGYSVSREKKERFSLILESASTNQTSMYLCASSTQGDSSYEQYFGPGTRLTVT.

The chain uses TRBV7-6 and TRBJ1-3; D remains unclear. V lost 5 bases to trimming and J lost 4 bases, with 15 bases between them. Looked up from germline, CDR1 is SGHVS and CDR2 is FNYEAQ. CDR3 size: 15 residues. The CDR3, as DNA: TGTGCCAGCAGCCCTAATAACCTATACGGAAACACCATATATTTT. Translated: CASSPNNLYGNTIYF.

This clone has just one count. V gene TRBV6-5 combines with J gene TRBJ2-1; no clear D gene. Trimming removed 0 bases from V and 0 bases from J, with 6 bases in between. Germline CDR1 MNHEY, CDR2 SVGAGI. This CDR3 contains 15 residues. CDR3 amino acids: CASSYSGNSYNEQFF. The CDR3 DNA follows: TGTGCCAGCAGTTACTCAGGGAACTCCTACAATGAGCAGTTCTTC.

The V and J genes are TRBV9 and TRBJ2-7, with D possibly called TRBD1 or TRBD2 (5 bases each). The germline V gene encodes CDR1 SGDLS and CDR2 YYNGEE. Trimming left V 4 bases short and J 5 bases short, with 19 bases between. This CDR3 has 15 amino acids. CDR3 bases: TGTGCCAGCAGCTACGAATCTTGGGACCCAGACGAGCAGTACTTC. Protein sequence: CASSYESWDPDEQYF.

The chain employs TRBV13 and TRBJ2-1; 9 bases agree with TRBD2. The CDR3 contains 19 residues. The V gene end was trimmed by 3 bases and the J gene end by 0 bases; junction bases not matched to a gene: 12. In germline, CDR1 is PRHDT, CDR2 FYEKMQ (reference sequence). CDR3 sequence reads: CASSFSRPGLAGSYNEQFF. The CDR3 region has the DNA TGTGCCAGCAGCTTTAGTCGCCCGGGACTAGCAGGCTCCTACAATGAGCAGTTCTTC.

CDR3 residues: CASSPRYLGRSYEQYF. As DNA, the CDR3 is TGTGCCAGCAGCCCGCGATACCTTGGACGCTCCTACGAGCAGTACTTC. The V call is TRBV6-4, the J call TRBJ2-7; no clear D. Germline assignment: CDR1 MRHNA and CDR2 SNTAGT. Trimming cost V 6 bases and J 0 bases, with 18 bases left between them. The CDR3 runs 16 residues.

The rearrangement uses TRBV9 and TRBJ2-7; 12 nucleotides match TRBD2. The CDR3 has 17 residues. In germline, CDR1 is SGDLS, CDR2 YYNGEE. After removal of 4 bases from V and 4 bases from J, the junction contained 12 bases not matched to a gene. This CDR3 is CASSRRASGGAQYEQYF. The CDR3 coding sequence is TGTGCCAGCAGCCGCAGGGCTAGCGGGGGGGCTCAGTACGAGCAGTACTTC.

The chain joins TRBV4-3 to TRBJ1-1, with D perhaps TRBD1 (5 bases). The CDR3 runs 16 residues. CDR1 is LGHNA and CDR2 is YSLEER in the germline V gene. V shed 1 base and J shed 0 bases, with 12 bases lying between them. CDR3 in DNA: TGCGCCAGCAGCCAAGTCGGCGCAGGGATGAACACTGAAGCTTTCTTT. Amino acid sequence: CASSQVGAGMNTEAFF.

This chain links TRBV5-4 with TRBJ2-3, with 8 bases that match TRBD1. V shed 0 bases, J shed 6 bases, and the junction held 12 bases outside the gene matches. CDR1 is SGHNT and CDR2 is YYREEE in the germline V gene (reference sequence). This CDR3 spans 17 amino acids. CDR3 region: CASSLGQLAGQGDTQYF. The CDR3 DNA reads as TGTGCCAGCAGCTTGGGCCAACTAGCTGGACAGGGTGATACGCAGTATTTT.

The chain carries TRBV30 and TRBJ2-5, with TRBD1 matching over 8 bases. V lost 2 bases, J lost 5 bases, and 7 bases stayed unmatched. The length of the CDR3 is 14 residues. Per the germline V gene, CDR1 is GTSNPN and CDR2 is SVGIG (reference sequence). The CDR3 reads CAWSPRGRRETQYF. CDR3 sequence (DNA): TGTGCCTGGAGTCCCAGGGGGCGGAGGGAGACCCAGTACTTC.

The chain joins TRBV7-2 to TRBJ2-1; D is undetermined. Trimming took 5 bases from V and 4 from J, leaving 12 bases between them. This CDR3 has 14 amino acids. The germline V gene has CDR1 SGHTA and CDR2 FQGNSA. The CDR3 here is CASSPGVSYNEQFF. The CDR3 DNA is TGTGCCAGCAGCCCCGGCGTGAGTTACAATGAGCAGTTCTTC.

The gene calls are TRBV5-1 and TRBJ2-7; 7 nucleotides match TRBD1. CDR1 and CDR2 (germline): SGHRS, YFSETQ. The V segment lost 3 bases and the J segment 0 bases; nucleotides outside the gene matches: 3. The CDR3 contains 14 residues. The CDR3 bases are TGCGCCAGCAGCTCAGGGACAGCCTCCTACGAGCAGTACTTC. As protein: CASSSGTASYEQYF.

The chain links TRBV10-3 to TRBJ1-1, with 8 bases fitting TRBD1. V shed 7 bases, J shed 1 base, and the junction held 17 bases outside the gene matches. The length of the CDR3 is 18 residues. The germline CDR1 and CDR2 sequences are ENHRY and SYGVKD. The CDR3 loop reads CAINGWDRPHSWNTEAFF. The CDR3 bases are TGTGCCATCAATGGTTGGGACAGGCCACACTCTTGGAACACTGAAGCTTTCTTT.

This chain uses TRBV9 with TRBJ2-5; 11 bases are shared with TRBD2. CDR1 is SGDLS and CDR2 is YYNGEE in the germline V gene. The CDR3 spans 15 residues. With 0 bases clipped from V and 4 bases from J, the junction kept 2 bases outside the gene matches. The CDR3 protein is CASSVGLAGGETQYF. The CDR3 nucleotides are TGTGCCAGCAGCGTAGGGCTAGCGGGGGGAGAGACCCAGTACTTC.

This clone was observed a single time. Other DNA sequences in the same sample also yield this CDR3. V usage is TRBV7-3 and J usage is TRBJ2-1, with 8 nucleotides matching TRBD2. Germline assignment: CDR1 SGHTA and CDR2 FQGTGA. Trimming removed 2 bases from V and 4 bases from J; junction bases left unmatched: 1. This CDR3 comprises 14 residues. This chain's CDR3 is CASSLGGGYNEQFF. The CDR3 nucleotides read TGTGCCAGCAGCTTAGGCGGGGGGTACAATGAGCAGTTCTTC. Complete variable domain (other parts from reference TRBV7-3 and TRBJ2-1): GAGVSQTPSNKVTEKGKYVELRCDPISGHTALYWYRQSLGQGPEFLIYFQGTGAADDSGLPNDRFFAVRPEGSVSTLKIQRTERGDSAVYLCASSLGGGYNEQFFGPGTRLTVL.

The chain is built from TRBV7-8 and TRBJ2-1; 9 positions agree with TRBD2. Looked up from germline, CDR1 is SGHVS and CDR2 is FQNEAQ. The CDR3 has 16 amino acids. V shed 1 base, J shed 4 bases, and the junction held 5 bases outside the gene matches. The CDR3 sequence: CASSLVPSGVYNEQFF. The CDR3 DNA sequence: TGTGCCAGCAGCTTAGTTCCTAGCGGGGTTTACAATGAGCAGTTCTTC.

This chain links TRBV6-1 with TRBJ1-1; D gene ambiguous. This CDR3 is built from 14 residues. Trimming took off 5 bases at V and 3 bases at J, with 13 bases between the two ends. In germline, CDR1 is MNHNS, CDR2 SASEGT. CDR3 coding DNA: TGTGCCAGCAGTCGGTATGAAGTGGACACTGAAGCTTTCTTT. Translation gives CASSRYEVDTEAFF.

The chain employs TRBV30 and TRBJ2-1; 7 bases agree with TRBD2. The CDR3 is 14 amino acids. The germline gives CDR1 GTSNPN, CDR2 SVGIG (reference sequence). The J segment lost 4 bases and the V segment lost 2 bases, leaving 5 bases of the junction unmatched. The CDR3 DNA is TGTGCCTGGAGTTTGGCGGGAGAATACAATGAGCAGTTCTTC. Protein product: CAWSLAGEYNEQFF.

CDR3 DNA: TGCAGCGTTGAGGCTAACTCCTACGAGCAGTACTTC. Translated, it gives CSVEANSYEQYF. This chain uses TRBV29-1 with TRBJ2-7; unclear D gene. This CDR3 region has 12 residues. Germline V gives CDR1 SQVTM, CDR2 ANQGSEA. The V end lost 3 bases, the J end lost 0 bases, and 6 bases lay between the germline ends.